Presented here are 9 T cell receptor beta chains from one specimen sequenced in a study of T cell repertoires in cytomegalovirus infection. Their recognized antigens are unknown. Each CDR3 protein is one row after TCRdb ran MiXCR on the reads. The data hold around 430,000 distinct CDR3 sequences, with approximately 42% observed a single time. The starting material was cultured PBMCs, obtained from culture after CMV antigen stimulation. The receptors shown here come from a human donor in good health (CMV status not recorded). Some clones in this sample may be carry-over from other donors' samples.

The chain combines TRBV19 with TRBJ1-2; D is perhaps TRBD1 (5 bases). V gave up 6 bases and J gave up 3 bases, with 20 bases separating them. Germline values: CDR1 LNHDA, CDR2 SQIVND (reference sequence). The CDR3 has 16 amino acids. The CDR3 reads CASRRHLGVLDYGYTF. CDR3 DNA: TGTGCCAGTAGGCGGCACTTGGGGGTACTGGACTATGGCTACACCTTC.

The gene calls are TRBV28 and TRBJ2-3, with TRBD2 matching over 8 bases. Germline V lookup: CDR1 MDHEN, CDR2 SYDVKM. CDR3 length equals 16 residues. The trim removed 2 bases at V and 2 bases at J, leaving 6 bases unmatched. In DNA, the CDR3 is TGTGCCAGCAGTTTAATAACTAGCGGAGACACAGATACGCAGTATTTT. Its translation: CASSLITSGDTDTQYF.

J is TRBJ1-5 and V is TRBV7-2; the D is unclear. Trimming pared 2 bases from V and 5 bases from J, leaving 7 bases between. In germline, CDR1 is SGHTA, CDR2 FQGNSA. The CDR3 contains 13 residues. As DNA, the CDR3 is TGTGCCAGCAGCTTAAACGGTGATCAGCCCCAGCATTTT. It translates to CASSLNGDQPQHF.

The chain employs TRBV7-4 and TRBJ2-7; TRBD1 or TRBD2 may be the D gene (7 bases each). The CDR3 consists of 16 residues. CDR1 and CDR2 (germline): SGHVT, SQSDAQ. Trimming took 3 bases from V and 2 from J, leaving 17 bases between them. The CDR3 sequence is CASSFGRSGGAYEQYF. The CDR3 region has the DNA TGTGCCAGCAGCTTCGGTCGTTCAGGGGGGGCCTACGAGCAGTACTTC.

This chain joins TRBV7-2 and TRBJ2-1; 11 bases are shared with TRBD2. The V segment lost 1 base and the J segment 15 bases; nucleotides outside the gene matches: 8. The CDR3 sequence is 14 residues long. The germline V gene has CDR1 SGHTA and CDR2 FQGNSA. The CDR3 bases are TGTGCCAGCAGCTTAGTACTAGCGGGAGTTAAGGTGTTCTTC. It is translated as CASSLVLAGVKVFF.

This rearrangement joins TRBV4-2 to TRBJ1-6, with a tentative D call TRBD1 (6 bases). The V gene's germline CDR1 is LGHNA and CDR2 YNFKEQ. V was cut by 4 bases and J by 7 bases, with 17 bases left in between. The CDR3 has 16 amino acids. Here the CDR3 DNA reads TGTGCCAGCAGCCTGGACCACAGGGTTATGAATTCACCCCTCCACTTT. Its protein product is CASSLDHRVMNSPLHF.

This rearrangement joins TRBV7-2 to TRBJ2-2, with D perhaps given as TRBD1 or TRBD2 (5 bases each). CDR1 is SGHTA, CDR2 FQGNSA, per germline. The CDR3 is 16 residues long. Trimming cost V 7 bases and J 0 bases, with 15 bases left between them. The DNA for the CDR3 is TGTGCCAGCACTCGCCTGGGACGGTCGAACACCGGGGAGCTGTTTTTT. Amino acids: CASTRLGRSNTGELFF.

With regard to this clonotype: A junction end diverges from the germline sequence, so it may reflect a read error. The chain uses TRBV7-9 and TRBJ1-2, with 7 bases matching TRBD1. This CDR3 comprises 11 residues. The V gene's germline CDR1 is SEHNR and CDR2 FQNEAQ (reference sequence). This CDR3 is CASSDGTEPTF. CDR3 DNA: TGTGCCAGCAGTGATGGGACAGAGCCAACTTTC. The whole variable domain, filled in from reference TRBV7-9 and TRBJ1-2, reads DTGVSQNPRHKITKRGQNVTFRCDPISEHNRLYWYRQTLGQGPEFLTYFQNEAQLEKSRLLSDRFSAERPKGSFSTLEIQRTEQGDSAMYLCASSDGTEPTFGSGTRLTVV.

V and J are TRBV27 and TRBJ1-2; 10 positions match TRBD1. The CDR3 spans 15 residues. Germline assignment: CDR1 MNHEY and CDR2 SMNVEV (reference sequence). The V gene end was trimmed by 2 bases and the J gene end by 3 bases; junction bases not matched to a gene: 3. CDR3 sequence (DNA): TGTGCCAGCAGTTTAGGGGGACAGGGGCACTATGGCTACACCTTC. It translates to CASSLGGQGHYGYTF.